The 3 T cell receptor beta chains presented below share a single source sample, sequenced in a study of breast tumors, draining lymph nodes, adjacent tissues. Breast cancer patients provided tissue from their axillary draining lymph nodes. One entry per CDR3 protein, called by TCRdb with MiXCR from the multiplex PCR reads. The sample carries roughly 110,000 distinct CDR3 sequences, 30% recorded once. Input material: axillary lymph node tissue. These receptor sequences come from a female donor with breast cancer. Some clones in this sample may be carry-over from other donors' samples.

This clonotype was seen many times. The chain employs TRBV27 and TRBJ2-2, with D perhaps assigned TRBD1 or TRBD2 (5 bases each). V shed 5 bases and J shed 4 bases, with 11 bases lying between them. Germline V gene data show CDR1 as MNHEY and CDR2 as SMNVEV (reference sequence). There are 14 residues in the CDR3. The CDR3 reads CASSPGRSTGELFF. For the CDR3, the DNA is TGTGCCAGCAGTCCGGGACGGAGCACCGGGGAGCTGTTTTTT.

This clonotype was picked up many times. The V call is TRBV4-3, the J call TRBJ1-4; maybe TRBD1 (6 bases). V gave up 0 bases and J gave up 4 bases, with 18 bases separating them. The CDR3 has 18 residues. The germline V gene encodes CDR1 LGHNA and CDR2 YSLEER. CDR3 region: CASSQDEPGVGGNEKLFF. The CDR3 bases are TGCGCCAGCAGCCAAGATGAACCAGGGGTGGGGGGTAATGAAAAACTGTTTTTT.

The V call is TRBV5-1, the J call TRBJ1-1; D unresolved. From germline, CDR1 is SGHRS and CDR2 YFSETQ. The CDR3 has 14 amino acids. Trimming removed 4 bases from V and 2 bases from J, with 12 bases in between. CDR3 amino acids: CASSLQVTNTEAFF. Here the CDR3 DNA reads TGCGCCAGCAGCCTTCAGGTGACTAACACTGAAGCTTTCTTT.